This T cell receptor beta chain was observed in a study of Ad26.COV2.S vaccination and SARS-CoV-2 variants. About the research overall: Intramuscular Ad26.COV2.S at 5x10^10 or 1x10^11 viral particles.

Looked up from germline, CDR1 is MNHEY and CDR2 is SVGAGI. CDR3 length: 15 residues. J gave up 7 bases and V 5 bases, and 8 bases lay outside the gene matches. The assay was immunoSEQ multiplex PCR, and TCRdb's table has in-frame clones only and misses some. Of about half a million clones listed, 89% were seen once; the top ten hold under 2%. Stated treatment: around 19 received Ad26.COV2.S at low or high dose, single or two shots; about 5 received placebo; per-sample allocation not given. Sampling took place 63 days after the first vaccine or placebo injection. The sequence was obtained from a person aged 18-60 years who received the Ad26.COV2.S COVID-19 vaccine or a placebo. The sequences come from peripheral blood, collected in a trial of Ad26.COV2.S vaccine versus placebo. The V and J genes are TRBV6-5 and TRBJ1-6, with 7 positions matching TRBD1. Written as DNA, the CDR3 is TGTGCCAGCAGTAGTCAGGGACAGATCAATTCACCCCTCCACTTT. Translating gives CASSSQGQINSPLHF.